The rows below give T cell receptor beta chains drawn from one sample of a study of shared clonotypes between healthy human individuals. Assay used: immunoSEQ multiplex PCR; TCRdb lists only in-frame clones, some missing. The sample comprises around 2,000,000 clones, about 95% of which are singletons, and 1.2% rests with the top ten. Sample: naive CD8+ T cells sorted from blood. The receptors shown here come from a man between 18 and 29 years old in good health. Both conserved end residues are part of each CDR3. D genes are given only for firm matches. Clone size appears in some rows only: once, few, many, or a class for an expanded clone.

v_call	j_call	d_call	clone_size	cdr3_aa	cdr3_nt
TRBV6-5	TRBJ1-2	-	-	CASSYSPPNYGYTF	TGTGCCAGCAGTTACTCCCCCCCTAACTATGGCTACACCTTC
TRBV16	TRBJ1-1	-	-	CASSQLTGEAFF	TGTGCCAGCAGCCAGTTGACAGGTGAAGCTTTCTTT
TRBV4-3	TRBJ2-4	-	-	CASSEDLGGKNIQYF	TGCGCCAGCAGCGAAGATTTGGGAGGCAAAAACATTCAGTACTTC
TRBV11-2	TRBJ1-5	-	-	CASSLDLSRGFNQPQHF	TGTGCCAGCAGCTTAGATCTGAGCAGGGGATTCAATCAGCCCCAGCATTTT
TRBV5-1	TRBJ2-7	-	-	CASSLDYGWGEQYF	TGCGCCAGCAGCTTGGACTACGGGTGGGGGGAGCAGTACTTC
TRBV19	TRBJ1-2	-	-	CASSPGFGIIYGYTF	TGTGCCAGTAGCCCGGGGTTCGGGATAATCTATGGCTACACCTTC
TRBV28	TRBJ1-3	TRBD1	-	CASSLAVQGNTIYF	TGTGCCAGCAGTTTAGCGGTACAGGGGAACACCATATATTTT
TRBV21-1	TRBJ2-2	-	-	CASSTIFRGPGELFF	TGTGCCAGCAGCACAATTTTTCGCGGACCCGGGGAGCTGTTTTTT
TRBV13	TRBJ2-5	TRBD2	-	CASSFGRMGETQYF	TGTGCCAGCAGCTTCGGGAGGATGGGAGAGACCCAGTACTTC
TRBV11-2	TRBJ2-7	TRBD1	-	CASSRDSPYEQYF	TGTGCCAGCAGTCGGGACAGTCCCTACGAGCAGTACTTC
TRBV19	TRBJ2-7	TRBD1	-	CASSIGTGGDEQYF	TGTGCCAGTAGTATAGGGACAGGGGGCGACGAGCAGTACTTC
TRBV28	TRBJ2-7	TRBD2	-	CASALGGGAYEQYF	TGTGCCAGCGCCCTTGGCGGGGGGGCCTACGAGCAGTACTTC
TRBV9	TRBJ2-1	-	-	CASSPGEGVYNEQFF	TGTGCCAGCAGCCCGGGGGAAGGGGTCTACAATGAGCAGTTCTTC
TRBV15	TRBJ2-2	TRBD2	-	CATSRRETSGRQITGELFF	TGTGCCACCAGCAGAAGAGAGACTAGCGGGAGACAAATCACCGGGGAGCTGTTTTTT
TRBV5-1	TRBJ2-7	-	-	CASSSGDGAYEQYF	TGCGCCAGCAGCTCGGGGGACGGGGCCTACGAGCAGTACTTC
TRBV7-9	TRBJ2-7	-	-	CASSPETVLGYEQYF	TGTGCCAGCAGCCCCGAGACAGTCTTAGGCTACGAGCAGTACTTC
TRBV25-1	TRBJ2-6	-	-	CASTPTPSGANVLTF	TGTGCCAGCACTCCAACCCCGTCTGGGGCCAACGTCCTGACTTTC
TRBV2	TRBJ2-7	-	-	CASLGTNGQVLYEQYF	TGTGCCAGCTTGGGGACAAACGGGCAGGTTCTTTACGAGCAGTACTTC
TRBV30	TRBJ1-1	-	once	CAWTDSTEAFF	TGTGCCTGGACGGACAGTACTGAAGCTTTCTTT
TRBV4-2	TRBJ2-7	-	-	CASSQEWMGTYEQYF	TGTGCCAGCAGCCAAGAATGGATGGGTACCTACGAGCAGTACTTC
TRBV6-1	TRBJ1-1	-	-	CATTKLWDTEAFF	TGTGCCACGACTAAACTTTGGGACACTGAAGCTTTCTTT
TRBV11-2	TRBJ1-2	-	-	CASSLEFEWTDPQLFYGYTF	TGTGCCAGCAGCTTAGAGTTTGAGTGGACAGATCCTCAGCTTTTTTATGGCTACACCTTC
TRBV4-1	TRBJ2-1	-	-	CASSQEIYNEQFF	TGCGCCAGCAGCCAAGAGATCTACAATGAGCAGTTCTTC
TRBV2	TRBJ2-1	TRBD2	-	CASSELLAGEDEQFF	TGTGCCAGCAGTGAACTGCTAGCGGGGGAAGATGAGCAGTTCTTC
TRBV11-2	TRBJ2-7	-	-	CASSLQVPYEQYF	TGTGCCAGCAGCTTACAGGTTCCCTACGAGCAGTACTTC
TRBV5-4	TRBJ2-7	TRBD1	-	CASSLTGQGINYEQYF	TGTGCCAGCAGCCTTACCGGACAGGGTATCAACTACGAGCAGTACTTC
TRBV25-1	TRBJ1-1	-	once	CASSAGRATEAFF	TGTGCCAGCAGTGCAGGCAGGGCCACTGAAGCTTTCTTT
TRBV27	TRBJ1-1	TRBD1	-	CASSLGTGEAFF	TGTGCCAGCAGTTTAGGGACAGGGGAAGCTTTCTTT
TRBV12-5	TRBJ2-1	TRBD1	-	CASAEGQGANNEQFF	TGTGCTAGTGCCGAGGGGCAGGGGGCAAACAATGAGCAGTTCTTC
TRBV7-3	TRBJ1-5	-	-	CASSDREKQVNQPQHF	TGTGCCAGCAGCGACCGGGAGAAGCAAGTCAATCAGCCCCAGCATTTT
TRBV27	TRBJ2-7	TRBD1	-	CASSSLGGQGLTYEQYF	TGTGCCAGCAGTTCGTTGGGGGGACAGGGATTAACCTACGAGCAGTACTTC
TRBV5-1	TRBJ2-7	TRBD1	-	CASSPWTGSDEQYF	TGCGCCAGCAGCCCATGGACAGGGTCTGACGAGCAGTACTTC
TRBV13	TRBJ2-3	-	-	CASTLGRSPGTDTQYF	TGTGCCAGCACCCTAGGAAGGAGTCCGGGTACAGATACGCAGTATTTT
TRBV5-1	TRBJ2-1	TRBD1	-	CASSSNPRGLYNEQFF	TGCGCCAGCAGCTCCAATCCCAGGGGGCTCTACAATGAGCAGTTCTTC
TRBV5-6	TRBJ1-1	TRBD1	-	CASSPGGSNTEAFF	TGTGCCAGCAGCCCAGGGGGTTCGAACACTGAAGCTTTCTTT
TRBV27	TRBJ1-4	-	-	CASSSLRGGGYEEKLFF	TGTGCCAGCAGTTCTTTACGGGGGGGAGGGTACGAGGAAAAACTGTTTTTT
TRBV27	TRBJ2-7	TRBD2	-	CASRSALGTSGIQYF	TGTGCCAGCAGATCCGCTCTAGGGACTAGCGGTATACAGTACTTC
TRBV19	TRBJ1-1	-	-	CASSREDTEAFF	TGTGCCAGTAGCAGAGAGGACACTGAAGCTTTCTTT
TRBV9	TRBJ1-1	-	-	CASSMLEGGRATEAFF	TGTGCCAGCAGTATGCTGGAGGGGGGAAGGGCCACTGAAGCTTTCTTT
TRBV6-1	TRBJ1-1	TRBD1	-	CASSEPGGRTEAFF	TGTGCCAGCAGTGAACCAGGGGGCAGAACTGAAGCTTTCTTT
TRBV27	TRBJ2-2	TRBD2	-	CASSFIAGTNTGELFF	TGTGCCAGCAGTTTCATAGCGGGGACGAACACCGGGGAGCTGTTTTTT
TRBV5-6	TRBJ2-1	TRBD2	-	CATRGDDYNEQFF	TGTGCCACTCGGGGGGACGACTACAATGAGCAGTTCTTC
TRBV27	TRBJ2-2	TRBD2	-	CASSPPGWGGYTGELFF	TGTGCCAGCAGTCCCCCGGGGTGGGGGGGGTACACCGGGGAGCTGTTTTTT
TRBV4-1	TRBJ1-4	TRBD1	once	CASSQEGQYDEKLFF	TGCGCCAGCAGCCAGGAGGGACAGTACGATGAAAAACTGTTTTTT
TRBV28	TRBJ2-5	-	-	CASSLPDGVEETQYF	TGTGCCAGCAGTTTACCCGACGGGGTAGAAGAGACCCAGTACTTC
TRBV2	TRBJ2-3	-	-	CASSEGTTSTDTQYF	TGTGCCAGCAGTGAAGGGACTACCTCCACAGATACGCAGTATTTT
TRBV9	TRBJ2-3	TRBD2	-	CASSAEGLAGLTDTQYF	TGTGCCAGCAGCGCCGAGGGACTAGCGGGATTGACAGATACGCAGTATTTT
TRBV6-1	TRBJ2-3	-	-	CASGLGPDTQYF	TGTGCCAGCGGGCTTGGCCCGGATACGCAGTATTTT
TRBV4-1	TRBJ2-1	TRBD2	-	CASSQALARSSYNEQFF	TGCGCCAGCAGCCAAGCACTAGCGAGGAGCTCCTACAATGAGCAGTTCTTC
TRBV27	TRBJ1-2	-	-	CASSPSVNQGYTF	TGTGCCAGCAGTCCCTCGGTCAACCAGGGCTACACCTTC
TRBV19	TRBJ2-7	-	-	CASSMGAGAYEQYF	TGTGCCAGTAGTATGGGGGCAGGGGCCTACGAGCAGTACTTC
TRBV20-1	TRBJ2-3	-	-	CSAPWLDTQYF	TGCAGTGCCCCGTGGTTGGATACGCAGTATTTT
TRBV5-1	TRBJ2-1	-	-	CASSSTGYNEQFF	TGCGCCAGCAGCTCGACTGGATACAATGAGCAGTTCTTC
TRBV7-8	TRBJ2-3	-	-	CASSLGGGTQYF	TGTGCCAGCAGCTTAGGGGGAGGTACGCAGTATTTT
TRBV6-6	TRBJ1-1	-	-	CASRPNLGREAFF	TGTGCCAGCCGACCTAACTTGGGGCGTGAAGCTTTCTTT
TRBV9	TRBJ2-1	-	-	CASSENDLTGGVYNEQFF	TGTGCCAGCAGCGAAAATGACTTGACCGGGGGCGTATACAATGAGCAGTTCTTC
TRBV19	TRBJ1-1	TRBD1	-	CASRGQGITEAFF	TGTGCCAGTAGGGGACAGGGAATCACTGAAGCTTTCTTT